This T cell receptor beta chain was profiled in a study of T cell clonality in common variable immunodeficiency. Study results and caveats: Fewer deletions and N-nucleotide insertions were reportedly seen in common variable immunodeficiency TCR beta sequences.

About this clone: Antigen specificity is unknown. The CDR3 is cut off 3 residues early in the read; its end comes from the germline J gene.

Germline V CDR1 and CDR2: LNHDA, SQIVND (reference sequence). The V gene end was trimmed by 5 bases and the J gene end by 6 bases; junction bases not matched to a gene: 2. CDR3 length: 13 residues. Data came from immunoSEQ multiplex PCR; TCRdb stores just in-frame clones and leaves some out. Found here are approximately 28,000 clones, no singletons; the ten largest cover approximately 3%. This clonotype originated in a human donor with common variable immunodeficiency. The specimen was peripheral blood mononuclear cells. This rearrangement joins TRBV19 to TRBJ2-1; 9 positions agree with TRBD2. The CDR3 bases that were read are TGTGCCAGTAGTGGACTAGCGATCAATGAG. Its protein product is CASSGLAINE. The whole CDR3 region reads CASSGLAINEQFF.